These T cell receptor beta chains were read from a single sample in a study of blood T cell repertoires in COVID-19. TCRdb's copy holds only in-frame clones and misses some; the assay was immunoSEQ multiplex PCR. In the table there are roughly 43,000 clones, about nine tenths of which are singletons. Specimen: peripheral blood. These receptors were collected from a man aged 55-75 years with active COVID-19. Each CDR3 is given with its conserved first and last residue.

V gene	J gene	CDR3 protein
TRBV5-4	TRBJ2-5	CASSPFLAVQETQYF
TRBV23-1	TRBJ2-1	CASSQFQGLNGNEQFF
TRBV10-3	TRBJ2-2	CATGDRGGGELFF
TRBV4-1	TRBJ1-1	CASSQGGQWTEAFF
TRBV5-1	TRBJ2-7	CASSFETKAYEQYF
TRBV5-1	TRBJ1-1	CASSLDDPDRPFF
TRBV27	TRBJ2-2	CASSIGTINTGELFF
TRBV19	TRBJ2-1	CASRPTSGRNEQFF
TRBV28	TRBJ2-5	CASSPPDREHVGIQETQYF
TRBV5-4	TRBJ2-5	CASSLEDRGWYF
TRBV9	TRBJ2-5	CASSVSTGGGETQYF
TRBV18	TRBJ1-1	CASSPRQGDTEAFF
TRBV7-3	TRBJ2-3	CASSQTYTDTQYF
TRBV28	TRBJ2-1	CASSPTRGSSYNEQFF
TRBV18	TRBJ2-5	CASSPTRQVQETQYF
TRBV3-1/TRBV3-2	TRBJ1-2	CASSLWTGEGYTF
TRBV5-1	TRBJ2-6	CASSVPGLGFSGANVLTF
TRBV28	TRBJ2-1	CASSLRTAYNEQFF
TRBV7-3	TRBJ2-5	CASSLDRVDQETQYF
TRBV6-1	TRBJ2-4	CASSDARGMNIQYF
TRBV3-1/TRBV3-2	TRBJ2-3	CASSQEGREGEDTQYF
TRBV5-1	TRBJ2-1	CASSLALDKGVDEQFF
TRBV13	TRBJ1-4	CASSSRDRVANEKLFF
TRBV25-1	TRBJ2-5	CASSNQRGLDETQYF
TRBV5-1	TRBJ1-1	CASRELLSTEAFF
TRBV7-2	TRBJ2-7	CASSLLAGGEQYF
TRBV19	TRBJ1-1	CASSDMNTEAFF
TRBV4-2	TRBJ2-7	CASSQDPPSSEQYF
TRBV28	TRBJ1-2	CASSFSTAGGPNYGYTF
TRBV5-8	TRBJ2-7	CASSLTGREQYF
TRBV10-3	TRBJ2-1	CAISTGTSGGDEQFF
TRBV7-9	TRBJ2-4	CASSSYPGQENIQYF
TRBV2	TRBJ1-5	CASSETGFSNQPQHF
TRBV4-1	TRBJ2-5	CASSQDRVRVQETQYF
TRBV12-3/TRBV12-4	TRBJ2-1	CASRASGEQFF
TRBV3-1/TRBV3-2	TRBJ2-5	CASSQDRRCGQDGETQYF
TRBV6-2/TRBV6-3	TRBJ2-1	CASSYLGEAYNEQFF
TRBV5-1	TRBJ2-1	CASSLGLAGVAPNSEQFF
TRBV9	TRBJ1-3	CASSVGDSAHTIYF
TRBV9	TRBJ2-1	CASSPAGADLAYNEQFF
TRBV6-2/TRBV6-3	TRBJ2-5	CASSKTSRQETQYF
TRBV6-6	TRBJ1-1	CASSFGQGRTEAFF
TRBV2	TRBJ2-7	CASMGQGAGEQYF
TRBV27	TRBJ1-2	CASSLSIGNGYTF
TRBV18	TRBJ2-1	CASSGSPGQGAIEQFF
TRBV18	TRBJ1-2	CASLRGLNYGYTF
TRBV10-3	TRBJ1-4	CAITGGPNEKLFF
TRBV25-1	TRBJ1-5	CASSDHRYSNQPQHF
TRBV29-1	TRBJ1-1	CSVWLNTEAFF
TRBV3-1/TRBV3-2	TRBJ1-2	CATFSTGDSGYTF
TRBV6-5	TRBJ2-1	CASTLRGGALEQFF
TRBV27	TRBJ2-1	CASSLRDLSSYNEQFF
TRBV7-6	TRBJ2-2	CASSLVLADTGELFF
TRBV19	TRBJ1-2	CASSMGRRDPLYGYTF
TRBV6-5	TRBJ2-7	CASSYSDRDEQYF
TRBV6-2/TRBV6-3	TRBJ1-1	CASSALGGTEAFF
TRBV9	TRBJ1-3	CASSEGDSGNTIYF
TRBV19	TRBJ1-4	CASSPRTGATGEKLFF